The 7 T cell receptor beta chains below all came from one sample that was sequenced in a study of cytomegalovirus exposure and HLA in healthy donors. The PCR ran on 60 Vbeta and 13 Jbeta primers. Profiling relied on immunoSEQ multiplex PCR, and the TCRdb table lists in-frame clones only, not all of them. The sample shows 150,000 to 200,000 clones, 80% to 85% of them seen only once. Sequenced: PBMCs. The origin of the receptors is a man in his fifties or sixties in good health and CMV-seropositive.

This sequence joins TRBV6-5 and TRBJ2-7; 9 bases fit TRBD2. Germline CDR1 MNHEY, CDR2 SVGAGI. The CDR3 spans 13 residues. V was pared by 9 bases and J by 6 bases, with 9 bases of the junction left unmatched. The CDR3 protein is CASSGTSLAEQYF. For the CDR3, the DNA is TGTGCCAGTTCCGGGACTAGCTTAGCCGAGCAGTACTTC.

The chain joins TRBV7-6 to TRBJ2-3; 15 bases fit TRBD2. J lost 5 bases, V lost 5 bases, and 14 bases had no gene match. The V gene's germline CDR1 is SGHVS and CDR2 FNYEAQ. CDR3 length equals 19 residues. CDR3 protein: CASSQRAGLAGGLGDTQYF. In nucleotides, the CDR3 is TGTGCCAGCAGCCAAAGGGCTGGACTAGCGGGGGGGCTAGGAGATACGCAGTATTTT.

This clone turned up a few times. The rearrangement joins TRBV5-8 to TRBJ2-6; D unclear. The germline CDR1 and CDR2 sequences are SGHTS and YDEGEE. V was shortened by 0 bases and J by 0 bases, with 13 bases between the two germline ends. The CDR3 length is 18 residues. The CDR3 bases are TGTGCCAGCAGCTTGGCCGGCAGCCCTAGCTCTGGGGCCAACGTCCTGACTTTC. Translation gives CASSLAGSPSSGANVLTF.

V is TRBV29-1 and J is TRBJ2-5; a possible D gene is TRBD2 (6 bases). The J call may not be correct, given that the DNA end is closer to TRBJ2-7. The CDR3 contains 14 residues. Looked up from germline, CDR1 is SQVTM and CDR2 is ANQGSEA. CDR3 nucleotides: TGCAGCGGGGCCGGGACTTCCACTTCCTACGAGCAGTACTTC. This codes for CSGAGTSTSYEQYF.

The V and J genes are TRBV15 and TRBJ1-5; the D gene is possibly TRBD1 (5 bases). The germline V and J ends were trimmed by 3 bases and 1 base, with 13 bases remaining between them. Germline V CDR1 and CDR2: LNHNV, YYDKDF (reference sequence). The CDR3 has 16 amino acids. The CDR3: CATSRARRDSNQPQHF. The CDR3 bases are TGTGCCACCAGCAGGGCGAGGAGGGACAGCAATCAGCCCCAGCATTTT.

The chain couples TRBV21-1 to TRBJ1-2; the table's D call TRBD1 went unverified against the DNA. TRBV21-1 is labeled a pseudogene. The CDR3 extends over 13 amino acids. DNA for the CDR3: TGTGCCAGCAGCCCCACAGTGAACTATGGCTACACCTTC. Translated, it gives CASSPTVNYGYTF.

This chain joins TRBV6-6 and TRBJ1-5; 8 bases are a match to TRBD1. The CDR3 has 16 residues. Trimming cost V 0 bases and J 1 base; bases outside gene matches: 2. CDR1 and CDR2 (germline): MNHNY, SVGAGI (reference sequence). CDR3 coding DNA: TGTGCCAGCAGTTACTCGACAGGGGAAAGCAATCAGCCCCAGCATTTT. It specifies CASSYSTGESNQPQHF.